Described below is a single T cell receptor beta chain sequence and its context. This specimen belongs to a study of OX40 agonist ivuxolimab in advanced cancers. This CDR3 comprises 15 residues. Losses at the gene ends were 6 bases for V and 3 bases for J; bases not matched to a gene: 9. Germline V gene lookup returns CDR1 MNHNS and CDR2 SASEGT. The data were produced by immunoSEQ multiplex PCR, yet TCRdb's version contains in-frame clones alone and is incomplete. The sample contains fewer than 85,000 clones, about 80% of which appear only once. The sample here was CD4+ or CD8+ T cells sorted from blood, taken in a trial of the OX40 agonist ivuxolimab. This chain connects TRBV6-1 to TRBJ1-2; 8 bases map to TRBD1. The TCR was taken from an adult with an advanced solid tumor such as melanoma, head and neck, liver or kidney cancer. The DNA of the CDR3 is TGTGCCAGCAGAGTGAGGTACAGGGGGTACTATGGCTACACCTTC. Translated, it gives CASRVRYRGYYGYTF.